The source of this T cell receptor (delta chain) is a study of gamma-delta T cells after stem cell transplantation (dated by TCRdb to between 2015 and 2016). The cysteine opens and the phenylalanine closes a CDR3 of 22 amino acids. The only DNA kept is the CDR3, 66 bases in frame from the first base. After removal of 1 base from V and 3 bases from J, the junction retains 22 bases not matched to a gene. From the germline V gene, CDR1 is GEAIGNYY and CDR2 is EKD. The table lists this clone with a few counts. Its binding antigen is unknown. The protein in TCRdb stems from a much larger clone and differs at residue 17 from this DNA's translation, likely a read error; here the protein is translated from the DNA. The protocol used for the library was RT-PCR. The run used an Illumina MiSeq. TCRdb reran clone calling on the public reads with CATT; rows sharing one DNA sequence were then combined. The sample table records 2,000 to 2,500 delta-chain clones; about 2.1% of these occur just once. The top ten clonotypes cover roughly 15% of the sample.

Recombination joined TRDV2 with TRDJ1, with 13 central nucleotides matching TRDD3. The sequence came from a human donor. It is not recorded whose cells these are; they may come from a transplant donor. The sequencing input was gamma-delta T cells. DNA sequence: TGTGCCTGTGACACTCTCCGTACTGGGGGATACGGGGGGATTGAGTACGCCGATAAACTCATCTTT. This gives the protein CACDTLRTGGYGGIEYADKLIF.